This is a list of T cell receptor beta chains from one sample in a study of sequential checkpoint blockade in melanoma. The repertoire was sequenced with immunoSEQ multiplex PCR; TCRdb's copy has only in-frame clones and lacks some. The table records roughly 5,000 clones, approximately 35% of them present only once. This sample comprised tumor tissue (inferred from file names), obtained from a patient given nivolumab and ipilimumab in sequence. The receptors were sampled from a human donor with melanoma. Both conserved end residues are part of each CDR3. The order of the fields is J gene, D gene, V gene, clone size, CDR3 protein, CDR3 DNA. The D gene is left open where the match is weak. The listing skips clone size in some rows; elsewhere it reads once, few, many or a size class.

j_call: TRBJ1-1; d_call: -; v_call: TRBV9; clone_size: few; cdr3_aa: CASSESGIMNTEAFF; cdr3_nt: TGTGCCAGCAGTGAATCAGGGATTATGAACACTGAAGCTTTCTTT
j_call: TRBJ1-2; d_call: -; v_call: TRBV9; clone_size: -; cdr3_aa: CASSVSQGYGYTF; cdr3_nt: TGTGCCAGCAGCGTCTCGCAGGGCTATGGCTACACCTTC
j_call: TRBJ1-1; d_call: -; v_call: TRBV5-1; clone_size: -; cdr3_aa: CASSLGAHRATEAFF; cdr3_nt: TGCGCCAGCAGCTTGGGTGCCCACAGGGCCACTGAAGCTTTCTTT
j_call: TRBJ2-1; d_call: TRBD2; v_call: TRBV11-3; clone_size: many; cdr3_aa: CASSWTSGDRNEQFF; cdr3_nt: TGTGCCAGCAGCTGGACTAGCGGGGATCGCAATGAGCAGTTCTTC
j_call: TRBJ2-1; d_call: -; v_call: TRBV18; clone_size: -; cdr3_aa: CASSPSGIPNEQFF; cdr3_nt: TGTGCCAGCTCACCTTCCGGGATCCCCAATGAGCAGTTCTTC
j_call: TRBJ1-1; d_call: -; v_call: TRBV18; clone_size: few; cdr3_aa: CASSPRENTEAFF; cdr3_nt: TGTGCCAGCTCACCAAGGGAGAACACTGAAGCTTTCTTT
j_call: TRBJ1-1; d_call: -; v_call: TRBV6-8; clone_size: few; cdr3_aa: CAISGRSTEAFF; cdr3_nt: TGTGCCATCAGTGGTAGGAGTACTGAAGCTTTCTTT
j_call: TRBJ1-1; d_call: -; v_call: TRBV6-8; clone_size: few; cdr3_aa: CASSYTNGTVEAFF; cdr3_nt: TGTGCCAGCAGTTACACAAACGGGACTGTTGAAGCTTTCTTT
j_call: TRBJ2-3; d_call: TRBD2; v_call: TRBV11-1; clone_size: -; cdr3_aa: CASSQGTAGGTDTQYF; cdr3_nt: TGTGCCAGCAGCCAAGGGACTGCGGGGGGCACAGATACGCAGTATTTT
j_call: TRBJ2-5; d_call: -; v_call: TRBV9; clone_size: -; cdr3_aa: CASSVEGQTQYF; cdr3_nt: TGTGCCAGCAGCGTAGAGGGACAGACCCAGTACTTC
j_call: TRBJ1-2; d_call: -; v_call: TRBV6-8; clone_size: -; cdr3_aa: CAIRSAGTDYGYTF; cdr3_nt: TGTGCCATCAGGTCCGCAGGGACCGACTATGGCTACACCTTC
j_call: TRBJ2-5; d_call: TRBD1; v_call: TRBV5-1; clone_size: -; cdr3_aa: CASSFRGPQETQYF; cdr3_nt: TGCGCCAGCAGCTTCAGGGGGCCCCAAGAGACCCAGTACTTC
j_call: TRBJ1-1; d_call: -; v_call: TRBV11-3; clone_size: -; cdr3_aa: CASTPLVVSTEAFF; cdr3_nt: TGTGCCAGCACCCCTTTGGTCGTAAGCACTGAAGCTTTCTTT
j_call: TRBJ2-5; d_call: -; v_call: TRBV6-8; clone_size: few; cdr3_aa: CASSSRGVYEETQYF; cdr3_nt: TGTGCCAGCAGTAGCCGCGGGGTTTATGAAGAGACCCAGTACTTC
j_call: TRBJ2-1; d_call: TRBD2; v_call: TRBV7-2; clone_size: -; cdr3_aa: CASSLQGLAGGHEQFF; cdr3_nt: TGTGCCAGCAGCTTGCAGGGACTAGCGGGGGGTCATGAGCAGTTCTTC
j_call: TRBJ2-6; d_call: -; v_call: TRBV19; clone_size: -; cdr3_aa: CASSRLDSGANVLTF; cdr3_nt: TGTGCCAGTAGTCGACTGGACTCTGGGGCCAACGTCCTGACTTTC
j_call: TRBJ1-3; d_call: -; v_call: TRBV5-1; clone_size: -; cdr3_aa: CASSPEGILGNTIYF; cdr3_nt: TGCGCCAGCAGCCCCGAAGGCATCCTTGGAAACACCATATATTTT
j_call: TRBJ2-1; d_call: TRBD2; v_call: TRBV18; clone_size: large; cdr3_aa: CASSAVAGLYENEQFF; cdr3_nt: TGTGCCAGCTCTGCTGTAGCGGGCCTATACGAAAATGAGCAGTTCTTC
j_call: TRBJ2-3; d_call: -; v_call: TRBV6-8; clone_size: -; cdr3_aa: CASSYTTDTQYF; cdr3_nt: TGTGCCAGCAGCTACACTACAGATACGCAGTATTTT
j_call: TRBJ1-4; d_call: -; v_call: TRBV4-1; clone_size: -; cdr3_aa: CASSQGPALGREKLFF; cdr3_nt: TGCGCCAGCAGCCAAGGACCGGCCCTCGGACGAGAAAAACTGTTTTTT
j_call: TRBJ1-4; d_call: TRBD1; v_call: TRBV6-8; clone_size: -; cdr3_aa: CASSGSLTGGVEKLFF; cdr3_nt: TGTGCCAGCAGTGGATCCCTGACAGGGGGCGTGGAAAAACTGTTTTTT
j_call: TRBJ1-5; d_call: -; v_call: TRBV6-8; clone_size: large; cdr3_aa: CASSDGPGRPQHF; cdr3_nt: TGTGCCAGCAGTGACGGTCCAGGGCGGCCCCAGCATTTT
j_call: TRBJ1-1; d_call: -; v_call: TRBV6-8; clone_size: few; cdr3_aa: CASSYFVNTEAFF; cdr3_nt: TGTGCCAGCAGTTACTTCGTGAACACTGAAGCTTTCTTT
j_call: TRBJ2-2; d_call: -; v_call: TRBV7-5; clone_size: -; cdr3_aa: CASSPSPGVGVTGELFF; cdr3_nt: TGTGCCAGCAGCCCCTCTCCGGGGGTTGGGGTTACCGGGGAGCTGTTTTTT
j_call: TRBJ2-2; d_call: TRBD1; v_call: TRBV11-3; clone_size: -; cdr3_aa: CASSVRGPTRSANTGELFF; cdr3_nt: TGTGCCAGCAGCGTCAGGGGGCCGACGAGGTCCGCGAACACCGGGGAGCTGTTTTTT